These T cell receptor beta chains were read from a single sample in a study of identical twins. TCRdb recomputed calls from the 5' RACE reads with MiXCR, one row per CDR3 protein. The data contain fewer than 900,000 distinct CDR3 sequences, 21% of them singletons. These records were also assigned to another study, of T cells expressing NK-cell markers.

The specimen was PBMCs. The receptors were gathered from a young woman in good health. Each CDR3 is given with its conserved first and last residue. A D gene is named only where the DNA matches it firmly. Expanded clones get a size class; other rows say once, few or many, or leave the size out.

V	size	J	D	DNA	CDR3
TRBV14	.	TRBJ2-2	.	TGTGCCAGCAGCCCCTCCGGCGGGCGGGGCCACACCGGGGAGCTGTTTTTT	CASSPSGGRGHTGELFF
TRBV18	few	TRBJ1-5	.	TGTGCCAGCTCTACAGCGGGGTATAGCAATCAGCCCCAGCATTTT	CASSTAGYSNQPQHF
TRBV5-1	few	TRBJ1-5	.	TGCGCCAGCAGCTTGGAATCCGGGGGGCAGCCCCAGCATTTT	CASSLESGGQPQHF
TRBV20-1	many	TRBJ1-4	TRBD1	TGCAGTGCGGACGGACAGGCAGCAACTAATGAAAAACTGTTTTTT	CSADGQAATNEKLFF
TRBV7-2	.	TRBJ2-1	TRBD2	TGTGCCAGCAGGCAACGAATTAGCGGGGACTCCTACAATGAGCAGTTCTTC	CASRQRISGDSYNEQFF
TRBV20-1	few	TRBJ2-1	.	TGCAGTGCTAGTATCCCCGGGGGAAATGAGCAGTTCTTC	CSASIPGGNEQFF
TRBV4-1	.	TRBJ2-1	TRBD2	TGCGCCAGCACCGGACTAGCGGGTCCTTCGGGGAATGAGCAGTTCTTC	CASTGLAGPSGNEQFF
TRBV12-3/TRBV12-4	.	TRBJ1-5	.	TGTGCCAGCACCCTAATCGGAGAAGCCCAGCATTTT	CASTLIGEAQHF
TRBV12-3/TRBV12-4	few	TRBJ2-7	.	TGTGCCAGCAGTTTGCTCCCCCTCGCGCAGTACTTC	CASSLLPLAQYF
TRBV12-3/TRBV12-4	.	TRBJ2-7	.	TGTGCCAGCAGTTTAGCGCGCCACGAGCAGTACTTC	CASSLARHEQYF
TRBV6-5	few	TRBJ2-2	TRBD2	TGTGCCAGCAGTTACCGGCTAGCGGGAGTAGCCGGGGAGCTGTTTTTT	CASSYRLAGVAGELFF
TRBV5-5	.	TRBJ2-7	.	TGTGCCATCAGCTTGGACCCGGGACCCTACGAGCAGTACTTC	CAISLDPGPYEQYF
TRBV6-5	many	TRBJ2-7	.	TGTGCCAGCAGTTACAGGCCGAACAGATACTACGAGCAGTACTTC	CASSYRPNRYYEQYF
TRBV12-3/TRBV12-4	.	TRBJ1-2	.	TGTGCCAGCAGTTCGCGCCCCACCGGAGGCTACACCTTC	CASSSRPTGGYTF
TRBV12-3/TRBV12-4	many	TRBJ2-7	.	TGTGCCAGCAGTTTACTAGCTGGACCTTACGAGCAGTACTTC	CASSLLAGPYEQYF
TRBV10-2	few	TRBJ2-2	.	TGCGCCAGCAGTGAGACCTATTCCGGGGAGCTGTTTTTT	CASSETYSGELFF
TRBV12-3/TRBV12-4	.	TRBJ2-7	.	TGTGCCAGCAGAACCGCGGGGGAGCAGTACTTC	CASRTAGEQYF
TRBV20-1	.	TRBJ2-7	.	TGCAGTGCTAGGGGGGCTAGCGCTTACGAGCAGTACTTC	CSARGASAYEQYF
TRBV27	few	TRBJ1-1	.	TGTGCCAGCAGTCCAGTAATCAACACTGAAGCTTTCTTT	CASSPVINTEAFF
TRBV20-1	.	TRBJ2-1	.	TGCAGTGCTAGCGATTTACGGCAGTTCTTC	CSASDLRQFF
TRBV11-2	.	TRBJ2-1	TRBD2	TGTGCCAGCAGCTCGGGGACTAGCGGGAGGCCCCGTAGGTTCTTC	CASSSGTSGRPRRFF
TRBV10-1	many	TRBJ1-1	.	TGCGCCAGCAGCGATAATGCCCTGAACACTGAAGCTTTCTTT	CASSDNALNTEAFF
TRBV4-1	many	TRBJ1-2	.	TGCGCCAGCAGTCGACAGTTTTCCCTCTATGGCTACACCTTC	CASSRQFSLYGYTF
TRBV12-3/TRBV12-4	few	TRBJ2-7	.	TGTGCCAGCAGGCTTGGGGGTCACGTCTCCTACGAGCAGTACTTC	CASRLGGHVSYEQYF
TRBV29-1	.	TRBJ2-7	TRBD1	TGCAGCGTTGAAGCGTCGGCAGGGGGCAGCGAGCAGTACTTC	CSVEASAGGSEQYF
TRBV30	once	TRBJ1-2	.	TGTGCCTGGACCGAACTTGGACCCCAGGACTATGGCTACACCTTC	CAWTELGPQDYGYTF
TRBV12-3/TRBV12-4	.	TRBJ2-7	TRBD2	TGTGCCAGCAGTTTCGGGCGGGAGGGCTACGAGCAGTACTTC	CASSFGREGYEQYF
TRBV12-3/TRBV12-4	few	TRBJ2-2	.	TGTGCCAGCAGCTTAACAGGGCTCGCCGGGGAGCTGTTTTTT	CASSLTGLAGELFF
TRBV4-3	few	TRBJ2-1	TRBD2	TGCGCCAGCAGCCCCGGGGGGGGTTATGAGCAGTTCTTC	CASSPGGGYEQFF
TRBV15	few	TRBJ2-3	TRBD2	TGTGCCACCAGCAGAGGTCCGGGAGGAGGGACAGATACGCAGTATTTT	CATSRGPGGGTDTQYF
TRBV12-3/TRBV12-4	many	TRBJ2-1	TRBD2	TGTGCCAGCAGTTTTGGCCTAGCGGGTTACAATGAGCAGTTCTTC	CASSFGLAGYNEQFF
TRBV7-9	.	TRBJ1-4	.	TGTGCCAGCAGCCAAGGAGCAGGGAAGGAAAAACTGTTTTTT	CASSQGAGKEKLFF
TRBV20-1	many	TRBJ2-3	TRBD2	TGCAGTGCTAAAACGTTACTAGCGGCTAGCACAGATACGCAGTATTTT	CSAKTLLAASTDTQYF
TRBV5-1	many	TRBJ2-7	TRBD1	TGCGCCAGCAGCTTGGTCTCCGGGACAGGATACGAGCAGTACTTC	CASSLVSGTGYEQYF
TRBV12-3/TRBV12-4	many	TRBJ2-1	.	TGTGCCAGCAGAACTATGACAGGCAACGATGAGCAGTTCTTC	CASRTMTGNDEQFF
TRBV6-1	few	TRBJ2-1	.	TGTGCCAGCAGACAGGCAGGGGGAGGCTACAATGAGCAGTTCTTC	CASRQAGGGYNEQFF
TRBV3-1	few	TRBJ1-2	.	TGTGCCAGCAGGATGGACGGGGGACCTAACTATGGCTACACCTTC	CASRMDGGPNYGYTF